One sample yielded the 30 T cell receptor beta chains listed below, sequenced in a study of shared clonotypes between healthy human individuals. Sequencing used immunoSEQ multiplex PCR; TCRdb keeps in-frame clones, though not all of them. The sample lists approximately 2,000,000 clones, around 90% occurring once. Material for sequencing was naive CD4+ T cells from PBMCs. Subset defined: CD45RA+ positively selected. The source is a man aged 18 to 29 in good health. Some clones in this sample may be carry-over from other donors' samples.

The chain recombines TRBV5-1 with TRBJ1-2; 7 positions agree with TRBD1. CDR3 size: 15 residues. Trimming cost V 0 bases and J 7 bases; bases outside gene matches: 9. The germline V gene encodes CDR1 SGHRS and CDR2 YFSETQ. The CDR3 bases are TGCGCCAGCAGCTTGGACACACAGGGGTCTGGTGGCTACACCTTC. Its protein product is CASSLDTQGSGGYTF.

This rearrangement joins TRBV15 to TRBJ2-2, with D unclear. The CDR3 extends over 16 amino acids. Germline V gene data show CDR1 as LNHNV and CDR2 as YYDKDF (reference sequence). V was clipped by 0 bases and J by 5 bases, with 13 bases between them. Here the CDR3 DNA reads TGTGCCACCAGCAGAGATCTTCGTAGTCGGACCGGGGAGCTGTTTTTT. Translating gives CATSRDLRSRTGELFF.

The chain is built from TRBV27 and TRBJ1-4; 8 positions agree with TRBD1. V gave up 6 bases and J gave up 8 bases; unmatched junction bases: 11. The CDR3 is 15 amino acids. The germline gives CDR1 MNHEY, CDR2 SMNVEV (reference sequence). The CDR3, as DNA: TGTGCCAGCAGCCTAGATAGCAGGGGGCGAGAAAAACTGTTTTTT. This gives the protein CASSLDSRGREKLFF.

This chain connects TRBV4-2 to TRBJ1-1, with D possibly being TRBD1 (5 bases). Trimming stripped 4 bases from V and 4 bases from J, with 19 bases between. The length of the CDR3 is 16 residues. Germline V gives CDR1 LGHNA, CDR2 YNFKEQ. CDR3 residues: CASSPDGTTGGTEAFF. The CDR3 nucleotides are TGTGCCAGCAGCCCCGACGGTACAACGGGGGGCACTGAAGCTTTCTTT.

This clone has a single count. The chain recombines TRBV7-8 with TRBJ1-1, with D unresolved. V was shortened by 3 bases and J by 3 bases, with 17 bases between the two germline ends. The germline V gene encodes CDR1 SGHVS and CDR2 FQNEAQ. This CDR3 has 16 residues. This CDR3 is CASSFTSRAPHTEAFF. The CDR3 DNA reads TGTGCCAGCAGCTTCACCTCCCGGGCTCCGCACACTGAAGCTTTCTTT. The full variable domain, in which reference TRBV7-8 and TRBJ1-1 provide the parts outside the CDR3, is GAGVSQSPRYKVAKRGQDVALRCDPISGHVSLFWYQQALGQGPEFLTYFQNEAQLDKSGLPSDRFFAERPEGSVSTLKIQRTQQEDSAVYLCASSFTSRAPHTEAFFGQGTRLTVV.

The chain recombines TRBV30 with TRBJ2-7; a weak D match, TRBD2 (6 bases). Trimming pared 1 base from V and 1 base from J, leaving 11 bases between. The germline gives CDR1 GTSNPN, CDR2 SVGIG (reference sequence). This CDR3 region has 14 residues. This CDR3 is CAWSEGLMSYEQYF. CDR3 bases: TGTGCCTGGAGTGAGGGACTGATGTCCTACGAGCAGTACTTC.

The chain's CDR3 is CASSVLGTSETQYF. In nucleotides, the CDR3 is TGTGCCAGCAGCGTACTCGGGACTAGCGAGACCCAGTACTTC. V and J are TRBV9 and TRBJ2-5, with 9 nucleotides matching TRBD2. The CDR3 extends over 14 amino acids. The germline V gene has CDR1 SGDLS and CDR2 YYNGEE. Unmatched junction bases numbered 3, after V lost 1 base and J lost 5 bases. Full variable domain (outside the CDR3, taken from reference TRBV9 and TRBJ2-5): DSGVTQTPKHLITATGQRVTLRCSPRSGDLSVYWYQQSLDQGLQFLIQYYNGEERAKGNILERFSAQQFPDLHSELNLSSLELGDSALYFCASSVLGTSETQYFGPGTRLLVL.

The chain links TRBV7-3 to TRBJ1-1; D is unclear. The CDR3 extends over 12 amino acids. In germline, CDR1 is SGHTA, CDR2 FQGTGA. V was clipped by 2 bases and J by 6 bases, with 7 bases between them. As DNA, the CDR3 is TGTGCCAGCAGCTTAGATACCTCTGAAGCTTTCTTT. It codes for CASSLDTSEAFF. Combining the CDR3 with reference TRBV7-3 and TRBJ1-1 gives the whole variable domain GAGVSQTPSNKVTEKGKYVELRCDPISGHTALYWYRQSLGQGPEFLIYFQGTGAADDSGLPNDRFFAVRPEGSVSTLKIQRTERGDSAVYLCASSLDTSEAFFGQGTRLTVV.

The gene calls are TRBV27 and TRBJ1-2; D unresolved. V was cut by 5 bases and J by 4 bases, with 20 bases left in between. Germline lookup yields CDR1 MNHEY and CDR2 SMNVEV (reference sequence). This CDR3 region has 16 residues. In DNA form, the CDR3 reads TGTGCCAGCAGTGCAGCCGGGTCCCCGAAGGGCTATGGCTACACCTTC. Translation gives CASSAAGSPKGYGYTF.

The gene calls are TRBV5-1 and TRBJ2-2, with D possibly TRBD2 on 5 matching bases. V lost 4 bases to trimming and J lost 6 bases, with 10 bases between them. This CDR3 region has 13 residues. Looked up from germline, CDR1 is SGHRS and CDR2 is YFSETQ. The CDR3 region is CASSADYPGELFF. CDR3 DNA sequence: TGCGCCAGCAGCGCCGACTATCCCGGGGAGCTGTTTTTT.

CDR3 in DNA: TGTGCCAGCAGCTTAATGGGAGCCAGGGGCCCCACTGAAGCTTTCTTT. As protein: CASSLMGARGPTEAFF. The V and J genes are TRBV7-3 and TRBJ1-1, with D possibly TRBD1 on 6 matching bases. The CDR3 sequence is 16 residues long. From germline, CDR1 is SGHTA and CDR2 FQGTGA. V was cut by 1 base and J by 4 bases, with 16 bases left in between.

This clone has more than one count but fewer than ten. Distinct nucleotide sequences in the sample also encode this CDR3. This rearrangement joins TRBV5-1 to TRBJ1-5; perhaps TRBD1 as D (5 bases). CDR1 SGHRS and CDR2 YFSETQ come from the germline V gene. V was pared by 4 bases and J by 0 bases, with 11 bases between. This CDR3 has 15 residues. The CDR3 DNA reads as TGCGCCAGCAGCCTGGGACCTTATAGCAATCAGCCCCAGCATTTT. Translating it yields CASSLGPYSNQPQHF. The variable domain in full, with the rest retrieved from reference TRBV5-1 and TRBJ1-5, is KAGVTQTPRYLIKTRGQQVTLSCSPISGHRSVSWYQQTPGQGLQFLFEYFSETQRNKGNFPGRFSGRQFSNSRSEMNVSTLELGDSALYLCASSLGPYSNQPQHFGDGTRLSIL.

As regards this clone: The conserved final phenylalanine or tryptophan is absent from the CDR3, which likely points to a read error. The limits of the CDR3 on the DNA are not certain, so only TCRdb's listed CDR3 is given. This chain connects TRBV23-1 to TRBJ1-2. TRBV23-1 is an open reading frame, and its role is uncertain. From its first to its last residue, the CDR3 has 18 amino acids. The CDR3 sequence: CASSQSLTLRGNFMAIQA.

The V and J genes are TRBV11-2 and TRBJ2-7; perhaps TRBD1 as D (6 bases). The germline V gene encodes CDR1 SGHAT and CDR2 FQNNGV. V gave up 5 bases and J gave up 4 bases, with 15 bases separating them. This CDR3 contains 14 residues. For the CDR3, the DNA is TGTGCCAGCAGCACCGACAGGCGAATGTACGAGCAGTACTTC. It is translated as CASSTDRRMYEQYF.

The chain couples TRBV15 to TRBJ2-7; 8 nucleotides match TRBD1. J lost 2 bases, V lost 7 bases, and 7 bases had no gene match. The V gene's germline CDR1 is LNHNV and CDR2 YYDKDF (reference sequence). There are 14 residues in the CDR3. The CDR3 loop reads CATKRGQGPYEQYF. CDR3 sequence (DNA): TGTGCCACCAAAAGAGGACAGGGTCCCTACGAGCAGTACTTC.

The chain joins TRBV5-1 to TRBJ2-3, with TRBD2 matching 8 bases. This CDR3 region has 16 residues. J gave up 4 bases and V 4 bases, and 11 bases lay outside the gene matches. CDR1 SGHRS and CDR2 YFSETQ come from the germline V gene. The CDR3 sequence: CASSPGVAGRADTQYF. CDR3 in DNA: TGCGCCAGCAGCCCGGGAGTAGCGGGAAGGGCAGATACGCAGTATTTT.

The chain couples TRBV28 to TRBJ2-5; TRBD1 matches at 7 bases. The CDR3 is made up of 13 amino acids. Trimming took 7 bases from V and 7 from J; bases not matched to a gene: 9. Germline CDR1 reads MDHEN; CDR2 reads SYDVKM. CDR3 sequence reads: CASKPQGVGTQYF. As DNA, the CDR3 is TGTGCCAGCAAGCCTCAGGGGGTTGGGACCCAGTACTTC.

This clone was counted between two and nine times. The rearrangement joins TRBV2 to TRBJ1-5; tentative D call: TRBD1 (6 bases). The germline V and J ends were trimmed by 4 bases and 3 bases, with 10 bases remaining between them. Looked up from germline, CDR1 is SNHLY and CDR2 is FYNNEI. The CDR3 extends over 14 amino acids. In nucleotides, the CDR3 is TGTGCCAGCAGTGGCGGACAGCTCAATCAGCCCCAGCATTTT. It yields the protein CASSGGQLNQPQHF.

A word on this clone: The same CDR3 is also encoded by other DNA sequences in this sample. The J gene is TRBJ1-2, the V gene TRBV6-1, with 10 bases identical to TRBD1. CDR1 and CDR2 (germline): MNHNS, SASEGT. Trimming took 3 bases from V and 5 from J; bases not matched to a gene: 0. This CDR3 region has 13 residues. DNA of the CDR3: TGTGCCAGCAGTGAGGGACAGGGGTATGGCTACACCTTC. As protein: CASSEGQGYGYTF.

J is TRBJ1-4 and V is TRBV18, with D possibly being TRBD1 (6 bases). The ends were cut back, 5 bases at V and 8 bases at J, with 18 bases in the middle. Germline V gene sequence: CDR1 KGHSH, CDR2 LQKENI. The length of the CDR3 is 15 residues. CDR3 sequence: CASSAGQRVEEKLFF. DNA for the CDR3: TGTGCCAGCTCAGCTGGACAGCGGGTAGAGGAAAAACTGTTTTTT. Filled out from reference TRBV18 and TRBJ1-4, the complete variable domain reads NAGVMQNPRHLVRRRGQEARLRCSPMKGHSHVYWYRQLPEEGLKFMVYLQKENIIDESGMPKERFSAEFPKEGPSILRIQQVVRGDSAAYFCASSAGQRVEEKLFFGSGTQLSVL.

This clone appeared once. This sequence joins TRBV9 and TRBJ2-1; tentatively, D is TRBD2 (6 bases). Trimming removed 2 bases at V and 10 bases at J, with 19 bases between. The CDR3 consists of 15 residues. Germline values: CDR1 SGDLS, CDR2 YYNGEE. CDR3 DNA sequence: TGTGCCAGCAGCGTCTCTAGCGTGACTCCGAGCGAGCAGTTCTTC. Translation gives CASSVSSVTPSEQFF.

The genes are TRBV5-1 and TRBJ2-1, with a possible D match to TRBD2 (6 bases). Trimming removed 4 bases at V and 2 bases at J, with 13 bases between. The CDR3 totals 15 residues. From germline, CDR1 is SGHRS and CDR2 YFSETQ. CDR3 sequence reads: CASSRGGGTYNEQFF. The CDR3 nucleotides read TGCGCCAGCAGCCGGGGAGGTGGCACCTACAATGAGCAGTTCTTC.

This clone has more than one count but fewer than ten. The chain joins TRBV25-1 to TRBJ1-5, with D possibly being TRBD1 (5 bases). This CDR3 has 14 amino acids. Trimming pared 2 bases from V and 9 bases from J, leaving 14 bases between. Germline V lookup: CDR1 MGHDK, CDR2 SYGVNS. The CDR3 reads CASSERGTNGPQHF. In DNA, the CDR3 is TGTGCCAGCAGTGAACGCGGGACTAATGGGCCCCAGCATTTT. Complete variable domain (other parts from reference TRBV25-1 and TRBJ1-5): EADIYQTPRYLVIGTGKKITLECSQTMGHDKMYWYQQDPGMELHLIHYSYGVNSTEKGDLSSESTVSRIRTEHFPLTLESARPSHTSQYLCASSERGTNGPQHFGDGTRLSIL.

V usage is TRBV25-1 and J usage is TRBJ2-5; tentative D call: TRBD2 (6 bases). Germline V lookup: CDR1 MGHDK, CDR2 SYGVNS. Trimming took 7 bases from V and 3 from J, leaving 24 bases between them. This CDR3 has 17 amino acids. DNA of the CDR3: TGTGCCAGCAACCCAGGGAGGACCATCGGGGTAAAAGAGACCCAGTACTTC. Its translation is CASNPGRTIGVKETQYF.

This chain joins TRBV2 and TRBJ2-5, with no clear D. Trimming left V 6 bases short and J 11 bases short, with 13 bases between. The CDR3 totals 11 residues. CDR1 is SNHLY, CDR2 FYNNEI, per germline. CDR3 protein: CASRLGLGQYF. The CDR3 region has the DNA TGTGCCAGCAGGCTGGGATTGGGGCAGTACTTC.

V gene TRBV30 combines with J gene TRBJ2-2; D possibly corresponds to TRBD1 (6 bases). Trimming removed 7 bases at V and 3 bases at J, with 15 bases between. In germline, CDR1 is GTSNPN, CDR2 SVGIG (reference sequence). The CDR3 loop spans 14 amino acids. The CDR3 DNA is TGTGCCTCCCCCGGGACACAAGACACCGGGGAGCTGTTTTTT. Protein product: CASPGTQDTGELFF.

Remarks on this clone: At the DNA level, this CDR3 is encoded by other sequences in the same sample as well. The chain couples TRBV10-1 to TRBJ2-5; D ambiguous. The V gene's germline CDR1 is WNHNN and CDR2 SYGVQD (reference sequence). The CDR3 spans 13 residues. V gave up 4 bases and J gave up 5 bases, with 11 bases separating them. The CDR3, as DNA: TGCGCCAGCAGTGTTTCGTTGGGGGAGACCCAGTACTTC. It yields the protein CASSVSLGETQYF.

The chain uses TRBV7-9 and TRBJ2-5; 7 bases are a match to TRBD2. This CDR3 contains 16 residues. The germline V gene encodes CDR1 SEHNR and CDR2 FQNEAQ (reference sequence). V lost 5 bases and J lost 3; bases outside the gene matches: 12. The DNA for the CDR3 is TGTGCCAGCAGCCCCCGGGGCGCGGCGGGGGAAGAGACCCAGTACTTC. It yields the protein CASSPRGAAGEETQYF.

The chain employs TRBV30 and TRBJ1-5; no clear D. This CDR3 has 13 amino acids. Trimming took 5 bases from V and 9 from J, leaving 17 bases between them. In germline, CDR1 is GTSNPN, CDR2 SVGIG (reference sequence). The CDR3 bases are TGTGCCTGGTCCCCCGGTTTCGATCGGCCCCAGCATTTT. It encodes CAWSPGFDRPQHF.

This clone was observed a handful of times. This chain links TRBV7-9 with TRBJ1-5; D ambiguous. V shed 5 bases and J shed 4 bases, with 9 bases lying between them. From germline, CDR1 is SEHNR and CDR2 FQNEAQ (reference sequence). This CDR3 is built from 13 residues. CDR3 amino acids: CASSVEGNQPQHF. The CDR3 DNA reads as TGTGCCAGCAGCGTAGAAGGAAATCAGCCCCAGCATTTT.